This T cell receptor (beta chain) stems from a study of shared clonotypes between healthy human individuals. As for the study in general: A donor's plate count was three for CD4 naive and three for CD4 memory; CD8 naive had two and CD8 memory one.

The protocol was immunoSEQ multiplex PCR, while the TCRdb copy is restricted to in-frame clones and leaves out a portion. This sample carries a few million clones, 85% to 95% of them seen once, and the ten largest clones take over 0.12%. The specimen sequenced was naive CD4+ T cells sorted from blood. Indicated subset: CD45RA+ positively selected. This TCR derives from a man in his late teens or twenties in good health.

In nucleotides, the CDR3 is TGTGCCAGCAGCCCAGCTGGAAACACCATATATTTT. Amino acid sequence: CASSPAGNTIYF. The chain joins TRBV7-9 to TRBJ1-3; D gene unclear. V was trimmed by 5 bases and J by 2 bases, leaving 4 bases between them. The CDR3 is 12 amino acids. Germline-derived CDR1 and CDR2 are SEHNR and FQNEAQ (reference sequence).